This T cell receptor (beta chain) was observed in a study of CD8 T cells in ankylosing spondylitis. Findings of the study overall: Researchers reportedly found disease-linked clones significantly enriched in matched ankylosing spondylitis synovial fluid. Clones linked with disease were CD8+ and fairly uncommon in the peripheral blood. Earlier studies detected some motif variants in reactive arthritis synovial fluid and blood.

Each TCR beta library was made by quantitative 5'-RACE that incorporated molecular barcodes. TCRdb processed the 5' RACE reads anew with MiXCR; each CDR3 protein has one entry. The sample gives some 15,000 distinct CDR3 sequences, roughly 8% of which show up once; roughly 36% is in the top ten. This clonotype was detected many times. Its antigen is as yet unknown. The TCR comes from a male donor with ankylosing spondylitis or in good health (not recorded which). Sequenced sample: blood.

CDR3 sequence: CASSGPEAFF. The CDR3 region has the DNA TGTGCCAGCAGCGGACCTGAAGCTTTCTTT. V and J are TRBV12-3 or TRBV12-4 and TRBJ1-1; no clear D. V was shortened by 6 bases and J by 6 bases, with 5 bases between the two germline ends. The CDR3 totals 10 residues.